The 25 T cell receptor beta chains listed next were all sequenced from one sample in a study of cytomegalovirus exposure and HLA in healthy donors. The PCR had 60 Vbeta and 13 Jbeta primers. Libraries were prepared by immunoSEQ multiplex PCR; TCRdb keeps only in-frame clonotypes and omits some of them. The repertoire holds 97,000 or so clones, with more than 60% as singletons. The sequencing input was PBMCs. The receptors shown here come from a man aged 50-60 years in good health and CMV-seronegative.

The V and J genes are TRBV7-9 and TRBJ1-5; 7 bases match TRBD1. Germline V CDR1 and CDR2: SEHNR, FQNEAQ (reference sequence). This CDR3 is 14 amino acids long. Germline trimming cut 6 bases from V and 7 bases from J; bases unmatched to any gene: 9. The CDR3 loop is CASSDAGRGQPQHF. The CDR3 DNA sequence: TGTGCCAGCAGTGACGCGGGCAGGGGGCAGCCCCAGCATTTT. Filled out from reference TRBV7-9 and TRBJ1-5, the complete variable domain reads DTGVSQNPRHKITKRGQNVTFRCDPISEHNRLYWYRQTLGQGPEFLTYFQNEAQLEKSRLLSDRFSAERPKGSFSTLEIQRTEQGDSAMYLCASSDAGRGQPQHFGDGTRLSIL.

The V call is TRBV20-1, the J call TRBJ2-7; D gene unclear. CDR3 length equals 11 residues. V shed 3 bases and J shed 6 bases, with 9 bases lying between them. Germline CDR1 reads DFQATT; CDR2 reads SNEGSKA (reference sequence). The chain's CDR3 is CSASRASEQYF. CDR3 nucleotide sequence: TGCAGTGCTAGTAGAGCTTCCGAGCAGTACTTC.

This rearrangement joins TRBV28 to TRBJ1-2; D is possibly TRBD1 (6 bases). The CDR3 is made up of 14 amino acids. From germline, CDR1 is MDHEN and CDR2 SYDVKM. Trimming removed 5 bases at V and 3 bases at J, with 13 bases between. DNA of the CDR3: TGTGCCAGCAGTAGACGACAGGCCCACTATGGCTACACCTTC. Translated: CASSRRQAHYGYTF.

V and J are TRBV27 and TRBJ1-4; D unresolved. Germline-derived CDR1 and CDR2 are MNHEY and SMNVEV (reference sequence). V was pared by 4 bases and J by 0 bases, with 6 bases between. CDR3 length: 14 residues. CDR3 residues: CASSSYATNEKLFF. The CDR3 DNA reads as TGTGCCAGCAGTTCGTATGCAACTAATGAAAAACTGTTTTTT.

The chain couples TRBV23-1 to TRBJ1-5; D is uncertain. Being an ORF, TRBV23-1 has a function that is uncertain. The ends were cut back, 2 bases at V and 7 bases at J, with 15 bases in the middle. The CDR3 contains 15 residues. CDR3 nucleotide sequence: TGCGCCAGCAGTCAAATGTTAGCCCCTTGGCAGCCCCAGCATTTT. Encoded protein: CASSQMLAPWQPQHF.

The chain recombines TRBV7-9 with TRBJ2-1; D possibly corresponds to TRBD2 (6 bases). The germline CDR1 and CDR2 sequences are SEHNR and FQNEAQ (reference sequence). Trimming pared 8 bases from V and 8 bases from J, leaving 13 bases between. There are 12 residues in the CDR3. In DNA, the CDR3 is TGTGCCAGCCCCCCTGGGGAGGATGAGCAGTTCTTC. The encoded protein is CASPPGEDEQFF.

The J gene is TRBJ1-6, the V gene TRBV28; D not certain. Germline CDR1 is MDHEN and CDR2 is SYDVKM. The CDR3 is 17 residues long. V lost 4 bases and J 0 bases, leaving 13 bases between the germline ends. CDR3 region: CASSSPGDLSYNSPLHF. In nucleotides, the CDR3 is TGTGCCAGCAGTTCGCCGGGTGACCTCTCCTATAATTCACCCCTCCACTTT.

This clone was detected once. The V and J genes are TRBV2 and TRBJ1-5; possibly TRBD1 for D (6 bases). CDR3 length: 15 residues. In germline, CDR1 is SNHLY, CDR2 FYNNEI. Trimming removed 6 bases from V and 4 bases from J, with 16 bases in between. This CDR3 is CASSRDRGANQPQHF. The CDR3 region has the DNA TGTGCCAGCAGCAGAGACCGGGGGGCTAATCAGCCCCAGCATTTT. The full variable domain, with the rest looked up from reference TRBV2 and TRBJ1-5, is EPEVTQTPSHQVTQMGQEVILRCVPISNHLYFYWYRQILGQKVEFLVSFYNNEISEKSEIFDDQFSVERPDGSNFTLKIRSTKLEDSAMYFCASSRDRGANQPQHFGDGTRLSIL.

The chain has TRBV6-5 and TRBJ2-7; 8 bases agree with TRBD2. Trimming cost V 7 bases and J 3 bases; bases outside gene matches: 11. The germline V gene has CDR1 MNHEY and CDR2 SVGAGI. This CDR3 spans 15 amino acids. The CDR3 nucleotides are TGTGCCAGCACCCCGGGGGGGCGGCTCAACTACGAGCAGTACTTC. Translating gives CASTPGGRLNYEQYF.

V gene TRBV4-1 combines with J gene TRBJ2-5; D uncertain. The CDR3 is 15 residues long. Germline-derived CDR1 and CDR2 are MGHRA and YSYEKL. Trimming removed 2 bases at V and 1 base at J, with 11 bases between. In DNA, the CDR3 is TGCGCCAGCAGCCAATTGCCAGTCCTCCAAGAGACCCAGTACTTC. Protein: CASSQLPVLQETQYF.

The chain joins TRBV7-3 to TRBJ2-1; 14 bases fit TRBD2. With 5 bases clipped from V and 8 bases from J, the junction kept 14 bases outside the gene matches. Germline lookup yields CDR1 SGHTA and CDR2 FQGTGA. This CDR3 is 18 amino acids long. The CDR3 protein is CASSPEGIGTSGSHEQFF. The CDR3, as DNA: TGTGCCAGCAGCCCAGAGGGAATAGGGACTAGCGGGAGCCATGAGCAGTTCTTC.

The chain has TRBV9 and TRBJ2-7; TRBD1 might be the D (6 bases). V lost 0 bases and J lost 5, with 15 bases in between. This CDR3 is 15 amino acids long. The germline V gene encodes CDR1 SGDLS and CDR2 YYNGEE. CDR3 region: CASSVEGTGHNEQYF. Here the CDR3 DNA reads TGTGCCAGCAGCGTAGAGGGTACAGGGCACAACGAGCAGTACTTC.

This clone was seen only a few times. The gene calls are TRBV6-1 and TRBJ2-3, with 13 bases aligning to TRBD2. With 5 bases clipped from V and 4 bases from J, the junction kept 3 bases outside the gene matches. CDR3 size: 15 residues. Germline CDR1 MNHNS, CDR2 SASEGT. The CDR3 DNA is TGTGCCAGCAGTCCTACTAGCGGGGGGGCAGATACGCAGTATTTT. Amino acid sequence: CASSPTSGGADTQYF.

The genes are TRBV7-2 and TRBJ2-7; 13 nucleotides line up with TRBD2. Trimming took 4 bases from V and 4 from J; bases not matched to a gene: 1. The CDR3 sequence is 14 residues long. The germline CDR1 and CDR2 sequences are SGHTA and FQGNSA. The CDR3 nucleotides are TGTGCCAGCAGCTGGACTAGCGGGAGATACGAGCAGTACTTC. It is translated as CASSWTSGRYEQYF.

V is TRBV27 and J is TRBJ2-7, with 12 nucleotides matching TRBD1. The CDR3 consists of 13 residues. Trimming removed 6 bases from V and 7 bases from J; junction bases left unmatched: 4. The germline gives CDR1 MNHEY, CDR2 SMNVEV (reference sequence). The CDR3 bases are TGTGCCAGCAGGGGACAGGGGGCGGGGGAGCAGTACTTC. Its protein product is CASRGQGAGEQYF.

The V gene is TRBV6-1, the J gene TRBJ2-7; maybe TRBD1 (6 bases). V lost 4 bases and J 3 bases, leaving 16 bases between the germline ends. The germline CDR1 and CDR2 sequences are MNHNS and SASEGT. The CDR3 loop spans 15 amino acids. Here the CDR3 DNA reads TGTGCCAGCAGTGTAAGATATACAGGGAACTACGAGCAGTACTTC. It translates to CASSVRYTGNYEQYF.

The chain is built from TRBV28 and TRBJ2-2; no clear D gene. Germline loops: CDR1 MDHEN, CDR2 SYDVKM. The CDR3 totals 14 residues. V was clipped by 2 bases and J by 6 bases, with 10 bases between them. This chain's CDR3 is CASSLQEASGELFF. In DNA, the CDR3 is TGTGCCAGCAGTTTACAGGAAGCATCCGGGGAGCTGTTTTTT. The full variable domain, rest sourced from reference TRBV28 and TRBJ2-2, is DVKVTQSSRYLVKRTGEKVFLECVQDMDHENMFWYRQDPGLGLRLIYFSYDVKMKEKGDIPEGYSVSREKKERFSLILESASTNQTSMYLCASSLQEASGELFFGEGSRLTVL.

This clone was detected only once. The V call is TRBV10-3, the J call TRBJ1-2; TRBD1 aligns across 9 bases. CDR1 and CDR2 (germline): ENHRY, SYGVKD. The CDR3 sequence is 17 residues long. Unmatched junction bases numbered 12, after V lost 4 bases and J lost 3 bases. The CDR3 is CAISGPKTGGPHYGYTF. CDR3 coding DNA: TGTGCCATCAGTGGGCCCAAGACAGGGGGGCCACACTATGGCTACACCTTC.

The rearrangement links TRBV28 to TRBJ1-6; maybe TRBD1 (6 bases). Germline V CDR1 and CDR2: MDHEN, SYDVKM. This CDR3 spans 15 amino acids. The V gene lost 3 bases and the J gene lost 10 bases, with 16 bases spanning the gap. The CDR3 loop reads CASSFESRGDSPLHF. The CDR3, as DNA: TGTGCCAGCAGTTTTGAGAGCAGGGGAGACTCACCCCTCCACTTT.

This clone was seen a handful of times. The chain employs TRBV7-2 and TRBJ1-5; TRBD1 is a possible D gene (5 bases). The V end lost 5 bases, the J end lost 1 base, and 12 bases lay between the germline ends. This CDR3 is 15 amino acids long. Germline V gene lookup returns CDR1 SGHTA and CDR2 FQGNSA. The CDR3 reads CASSAGGGSNQPQHF. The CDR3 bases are TGTGCCAGCAGCGCCGGGGGAGGGAGCAATCAGCCCCAGCATTTT.

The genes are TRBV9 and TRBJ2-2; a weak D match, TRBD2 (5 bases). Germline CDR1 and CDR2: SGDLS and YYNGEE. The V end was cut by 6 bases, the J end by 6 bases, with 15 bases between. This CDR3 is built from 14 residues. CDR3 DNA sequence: TGTGCCAGCAATCGAGGGTACGGGTCCGGGGAGCTGTTTTTT. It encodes CASNRGYGSGELFF.

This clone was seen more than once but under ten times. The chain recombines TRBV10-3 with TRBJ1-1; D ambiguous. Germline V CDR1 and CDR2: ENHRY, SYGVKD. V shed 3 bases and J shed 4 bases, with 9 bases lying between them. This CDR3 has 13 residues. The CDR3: CAISDRGFTEAFF. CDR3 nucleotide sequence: TGTGCCATCAGTGACCGGGGTTTCACTGAAGCTTTCTTT.

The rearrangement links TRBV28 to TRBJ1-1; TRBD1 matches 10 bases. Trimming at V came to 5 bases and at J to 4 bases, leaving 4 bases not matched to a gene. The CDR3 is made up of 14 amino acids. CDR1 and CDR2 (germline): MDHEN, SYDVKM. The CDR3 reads CASSAWTGGTEAFF. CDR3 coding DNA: TGTGCCAGCAGTGCATGGACAGGGGGCACTGAAGCTTTCTTT.

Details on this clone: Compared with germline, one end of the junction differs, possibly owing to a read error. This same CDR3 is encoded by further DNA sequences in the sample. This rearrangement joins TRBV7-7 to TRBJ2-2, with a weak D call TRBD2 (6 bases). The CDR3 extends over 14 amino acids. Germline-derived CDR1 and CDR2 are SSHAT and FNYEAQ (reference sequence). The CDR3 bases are TGTGCTAGCAGCCAGGAGGGTTACACCGGGGAGCTGTTTTTT. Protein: CASSQEGYTGELFF.

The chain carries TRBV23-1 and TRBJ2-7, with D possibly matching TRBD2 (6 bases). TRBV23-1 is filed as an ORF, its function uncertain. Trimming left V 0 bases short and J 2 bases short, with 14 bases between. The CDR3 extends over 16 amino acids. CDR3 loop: CASSQSKTSSTYEQYF. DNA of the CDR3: TGCGCCAGCAGTCAATCGAAAACTAGCAGCACCTACGAGCAGTACTTC.